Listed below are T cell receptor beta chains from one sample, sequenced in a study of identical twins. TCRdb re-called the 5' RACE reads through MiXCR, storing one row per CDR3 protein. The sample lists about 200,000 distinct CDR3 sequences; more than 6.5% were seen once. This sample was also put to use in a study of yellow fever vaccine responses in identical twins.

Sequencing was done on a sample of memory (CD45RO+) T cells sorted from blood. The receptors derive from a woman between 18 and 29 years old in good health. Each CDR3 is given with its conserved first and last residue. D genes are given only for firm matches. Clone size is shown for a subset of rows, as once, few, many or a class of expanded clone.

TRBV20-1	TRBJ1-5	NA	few	TGCAGTGCTAGTAGTACCGACAGCAATCAGCCCCAGCATTTT	CSASSTDSNQPQHF
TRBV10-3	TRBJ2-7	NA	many	TGTGCCATCAGTGCCCAGGGAAAAGGCGAGCAGTACTTC	CAISAQGKGEQYF
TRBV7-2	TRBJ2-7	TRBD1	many	TGTGCCAGCAGCGGTCAGACAGGGGGCCGCTACGAGCAGTACTTC	CASSGQTGGRYEQYF
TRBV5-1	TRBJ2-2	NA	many	TGCGCCAGCAGCTTGGTAACCGCCACCGGGGAGCTGTTTTTT	CASSLVTATGELFF
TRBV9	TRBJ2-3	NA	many	TGTGCCAGCAGCGTAGAGGCCCAGCGGTACACAGATACGCAGTATTTT	CASSVEAQRYTDTQYF
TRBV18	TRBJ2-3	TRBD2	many	TGTGCCAGCTCCCCCGGACTAGCGGCGAGCACAGATACGCAGTATTTT	CASSPGLAASTDTQYF
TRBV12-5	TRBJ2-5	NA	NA	TGTGCTAGTGCCCCACCTTCGACAGCCCAAGAGACCCAGTACTTC	CASAPPSTAQETQYF
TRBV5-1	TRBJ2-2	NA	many	TGCGCCAGCAGCTTGGACACCACAACCGGGGAGCTGTTTTTT	CASSLDTTTGELFF
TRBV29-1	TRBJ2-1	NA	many	TGCAGCGTAACAGGGTCCTGGATCAACAATGAGCAGTTCTTC	CSVTGSWINNEQFF
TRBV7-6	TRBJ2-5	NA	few	TGTGCCAGCAGCTTGGATCCGGGGGCGAAGACCCAGTACTTC	CASSLDPGAKTQYF
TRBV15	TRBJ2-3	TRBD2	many	TGTGCCACCAGCAGAGAAAATATGCGGGAGGGCGATACGCAGTATTTT	CATSRENMREGDTQYF
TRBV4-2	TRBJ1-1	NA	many	TGTGCCAGCAGCCAAGAGATTGGGGGTCACACTGAAGCTTTCTTT	CASSQEIGGHTEAFF
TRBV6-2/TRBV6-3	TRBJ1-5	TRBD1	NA	TGTGCCAGCAGTTCCGGGACAGGGGGAACCAGCAGCAATCAGCCCCAGCATTTT	CASSSGTGGTSSNQPQHF
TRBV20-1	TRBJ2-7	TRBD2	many	TGCAGTGCTAACGTCCAGCGGGGCCCCTACGAGCAGTACTTC	CSANVQRGPYEQYF
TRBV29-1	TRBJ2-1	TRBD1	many	TGCAGCGTCGAACGGGACAGGGACAATGAGCAGTTCTTC	CSVERDRDNEQFF
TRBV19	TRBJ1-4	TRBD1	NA	TGTGCCAGTAGTGATAATGGACAGGGTGCAGGGAGAAAACTGTTTTTT	CASSDNGQGAGRKLFF
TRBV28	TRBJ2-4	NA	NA	TGTGCCAGCAGTTTGGCCTATTTAGCCAAAAACATTCAGTACTTC	CASSLAYLAKNIQYF
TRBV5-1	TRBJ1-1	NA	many	TGCGCCACCTCGGACAGCCAGAACACTGAAGCTTTCTTT	CATSDSQNTEAFF
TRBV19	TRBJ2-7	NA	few	TGTGCCAGTAGTACGAAGAAGGGACCGTACGAGCAGTACTTC	CASSTKKGPYEQYF
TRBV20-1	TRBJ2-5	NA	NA	TGCAGTGCTAAACTTCTTAGCGGAACGATACAAGAGACCCAGTACTTC	CSAKLLSGTIQETQYF
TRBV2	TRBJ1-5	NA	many	TGTGCCAGCAGAGGAGTGGGGGCTCAGCCCCAGCATTTT	CASRGVGAQPQHF
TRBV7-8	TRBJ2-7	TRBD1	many	TGTGCCAGCAGATTAACGCCGGGACAGGACTCCTACGAGCAGTACTTC	CASRLTPGQDSYEQYF
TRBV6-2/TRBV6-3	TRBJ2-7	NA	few	TGTGCCAGCAGTTCAGGGGATTACGAGCAGTACTTC	CASSSGDYEQYF
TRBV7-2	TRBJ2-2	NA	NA	TGTGCCAGCAGCCCGGGGGACGCCCGCCGGGAGCTGTTTTTT	CASSPGDARRELFF
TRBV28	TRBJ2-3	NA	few	TGTGCCAGCAGTTTAAGGGGGGGAGCATCAGATACGCAGTATTTT	CASSLRGGASDTQYF
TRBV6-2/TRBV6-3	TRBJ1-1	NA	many	TGTGCCAGCAGAAACCAACCGGGAGTCAGAAACACTGAAGCTTTCTTT	CASRNQPGVRNTEAFF
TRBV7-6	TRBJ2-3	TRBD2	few	TGTGCCAGCAGCGTTGGTAGCGGGGGTTTCACAGATACGCAGTATTTT	CASSVGSGGFTDTQYF
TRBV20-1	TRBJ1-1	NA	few	TGCAGTGTATGGCCGGGAAACACTGAAGCTTTCTTT	CSVWPGNTEAFF
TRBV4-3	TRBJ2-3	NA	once	TGCGCCAGCAGCCAAGGGGCCCAGGGCTGGACGACAGATACGCAGTATTTT	CASSQGAQGWTTDTQYF
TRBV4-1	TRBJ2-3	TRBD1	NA	TGCGCCAGCAGCCGTACCAGGGGGCAAGGAGATACGCAGTATTTT	CASSRTRGQGDTQYF
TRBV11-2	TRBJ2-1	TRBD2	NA	TGTGCCAGCAGCTTAAGGAGGCAGCGGGGGATCTCCTACAATGAGCAGTTCTTC	CASSLRRQRGISYNEQFF
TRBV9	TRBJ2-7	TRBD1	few	TGTGCCAGCAGCGTAGACAGGGGCGAGCAGTACTTC	CASSVDRGEQYF
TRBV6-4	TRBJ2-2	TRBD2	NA	TGTGCCAGCAGTGACTTTGGGGTAGCGGGGAACACCGGGGAGCTGTTTTTT	CASSDFGVAGNTGELFF
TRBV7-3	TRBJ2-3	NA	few	TGTGCCAGCAGCTCTCCTGGGCTAGACACAGATACGCAGTATTTT	CASSSPGLDTDTQYF
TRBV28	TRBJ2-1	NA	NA	TGTGCCAGCGGTCTGTATCGGTTTTACTACAATGAGCAGTTCTTC	CASGLYRFYYNEQFF
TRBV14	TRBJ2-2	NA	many	TGTGCCAGCAGCCAAGTGGAGATCTTGCGGACCGGGGAGCTGTTTTTT	CASSQVEILRTGELFF
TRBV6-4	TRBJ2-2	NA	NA	TGTGCCAGCAGTGACTCGGAGACCGGGGAGCTGTTTTTT	CASSDSETGELFF
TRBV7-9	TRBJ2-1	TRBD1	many	TGTGCCAGCAGCGGGAGTTGGGACAGGGGGTATGAGCAGTTCTTC	CASSGSWDRGYEQFF
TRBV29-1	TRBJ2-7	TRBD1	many	TGCAGCGTTGGACAGGGTCAGTCCTACGAGCAGTACTTC	CSVGQGQSYEQYF
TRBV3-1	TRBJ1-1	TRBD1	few	TGTGCCAGCAGCCCCAAACAGGGGGCTGAAGCTTTCTTT	CASSPKQGAEAFF
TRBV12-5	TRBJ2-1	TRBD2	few	TGTGCTAGTGGTTCCCTCCCAGGTTCGGGGACTACGCATGAGCAGTTCTTC	CASGSLPGSGTTHEQFF
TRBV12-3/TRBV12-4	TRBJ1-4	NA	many	TGTGCCAGCAGTTTTTTGTGGCCTAATGAAAAACTGTTTTTT	CASSFLWPNEKLFF
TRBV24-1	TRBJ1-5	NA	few	TGTGCCACCCCTCCGCCCCAGCATTTT	CATPPPQHF
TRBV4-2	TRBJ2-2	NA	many	TGTGCCAGCAGCCGGGAGCTTGGCACCGGGGAGCTGTTTTTT	CASSRELGTGELFF
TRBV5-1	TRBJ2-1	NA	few	TGCGCCAGCAGCGTCCAAGGGGGGTACTCCTACAATGAGCAGTTCTTC	CASSVQGGYSYNEQFF
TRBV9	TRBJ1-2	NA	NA	TGTGCCAGCAGCGTAGGGGGCTATGGCTACACCTTC	CASSVGGYGYTF
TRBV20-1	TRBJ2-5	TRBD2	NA	TGCAGTGCCCCTAAGGGTCTAGCGGGGAGAGAGGTCCAAGAGACCCAGTACTTC	CSAPKGLAGREVQETQYF
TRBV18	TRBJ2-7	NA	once	TGTGCCAGCTCACCACTCCCTCAAGGGGCCTACGAGCAGTACTTC	CASSPLPQGAYEQYF